These 2 T cell receptor beta chains share one sample of origin, sequenced in a study of blood T cells in healthy people across ages. The second PCR ran 7 to 11 cycles with a sample-barcoded 5' primer and J-beta primers. TCRdb reprocessed the 5' RACE reads with MiXCR, giving one entry per CDR3 protein. Of roughly 1.7 million distinct CDR3 sequences in the sample, roughly 32% are singletons; the top ten hold approximately 10%. Source material: blood. Receptors were obtained from a woman in her twenties or thirties in good health.

The chain recombines TRBV19 with TRBJ1-5, with TRBD1 matching 9 bases. After removal of 4 bases from V and 1 base from J, the junction contained 5 bases not matched to a gene. Germline CDR1 and CDR2: LNHDA and SQIVND (reference sequence). The CDR3 runs 16 residues. CDR3 in amino acids: CASSTTGGRSNQPQHF. The CDR3 bases are TGTGCCAGTAGTACGACAGGGGGTCGGAGCAATCAGCCCCAGCATTTT.

The chain joins TRBV7-2 to TRBJ1-2, with a weak D call TRBD1 (5 bases). From germline, CDR1 is SGHTA and CDR2 FQGNSA. The length of the CDR3 is 13 residues. Trimming left V 1 base short and J 5 bases short, with 8 bases between. As DNA, the CDR3 is TGTGCCAGCAGCTTAGAGGGGATGTATGGCTACACCTTC. As protein: CASSLEGMYGYTF.